This T cell receptor (beta chain) is from a study of OX40 agonist ivuxolimab in advanced cancers. The method was immunoSEQ multiplex PCR; TCRdb's version includes in-frame clones alone and lacks a portion of them. Of 20,000 to 25,000 clones in the sample, around three quarters were seen once. Germline CDR1 and CDR2: SEHNR and FQNEAQ (reference sequence). V lost 2 bases and J 3 bases, leaving 18 bases between the germline ends. The CDR3 consists of 17 residues. The source was CD4+ or CD8+ T cells sorted from blood, collected in a trial of the OX40 agonist ivuxolimab. The rearrangement joins TRBV7-9 to TRBJ2-3; TRBD2 is a possible D gene (7 bases). The clonotype originates from an adult with an advanced solid tumor such as melanoma, head and neck, liver or kidney cancer. CDR3 nucleotide sequence: TGTGCCAGCAGCTTATGGTCGGGGGGCCCCCAAACAGATACGCAGTATTTT. It yields the protein CASSLWSGGPQTDTQYF.